Listed here are 15 T cell receptor beta chains from one sample, sequenced in a study of T cells and Merkel cell carcinoma outcomes. Libraries were prepared by immunoSEQ multiplex PCR; TCRdb keeps only in-frame clonotypes and omits some of them. The table has about 3,000 clones, around 95% seen once. Sequencing was performed on tumor tissue from Merkel cell carcinoma. These receptor sequences come from a human donor with Merkel cell carcinoma.

The chain is built from TRBV28 and TRBJ2-7; the D is unclear. Trimming stripped 0 bases from V and 3 bases from J, with 12 bases between. This CDR3 comprises 15 residues. The germline V gene has CDR1 MDHEN and CDR2 SYDVKM. The CDR3 region is CASSLWGRSNYEQYF. The CDR3 DNA sequence: TGTGCCAGCAGTTTATGGGGCAGGTCCAACTACGAGCAGTACTTC.

In this sample, this clone turned up once. The chain joins TRBV5-6 to TRBJ1-5, with 8 bases that match TRBD1. The CDR3 spans 15 residues. Germline-derived CDR1 and CDR2 are SGHDT and YYEEEE. V lost 5 bases, J lost 2 bases, and 6 bases stayed unmatched. This CDR3 reads CASSSGQGGNQPQHF. The CDR3 DNA reads TGTGCCAGCAGTTCCGGACAGGGCGGCAATCAGCCCCAGCATTTT.

The gene calls are TRBV11-2 and TRBJ2-7; D gene ambiguous. V lost 5 bases and J lost 0, with 11 bases in between. The CDR3 is 14 amino acids. The germline gives CDR1 SGHAT, CDR2 FQNNGV. The chain's CDR3 is CASSPVRTSYEQYF. The CDR3 DNA reads as TGTGCCAGCAGCCCCGTCAGAACCTCCTACGAGCAGTACTTC.

The chain couples TRBV6-1 to TRBJ1-1; 9 bases are shared with TRBD1. The CDR3 consists of 14 residues. Germline V gives CDR1 MNHNS, CDR2 SASEGT. With V trimmed by 4 bases and J by 5 bases, 5 bases remained unmatched. The CDR3 DNA reads as TGTGCCAGCAGTGCGGACAGGGGAAGAACTGAAGCTTTCTTT. Its translation is CASSADRGRTEAFF.

This chain joins TRBV20-1 and TRBJ2-1; 9 bases map to TRBD2. The trim removed 6 bases at V and 11 bases at J, leaving 5 bases unmatched. In germline, CDR1 is DFQATT, CDR2 SNEGSKA (reference sequence). The CDR3 spans 11 residues. CDR3 bases: TGCAGTGCGAAGGGACTAGCAAAGCAGTTCTTC. This sequence encodes CSAKGLAKQFF.

The chain is built from TRBV2 and TRBJ2-3; D uncertain. The CDR3 sequence is 11 residues long. Trimming cost V 0 bases and J 10 bases, with 5 bases left between them. The germline V gene has CDR1 SNHLY and CDR2 FYNNEI. DNA of the CDR3: TGTGCCAGCAGTGAAGCGGAACCGCAGTATTTT. This sequence encodes CASSEAEPQYF.

The rearrangement links TRBV28 to TRBJ2-7; TRBD2 is a possible D gene (5 bases). The CDR3 runs to 13 residues. V dropped 7 bases and J dropped 6 bases, with 16 bases sitting between them. The germline CDR1 and CDR2 sequences are MDHEN and SYDVKM. CDR3 sequence (DNA): TGTGCCAGCAACACCCCCGGGAACTTCGAGCAGTACTTC. The encoded protein is CASNTPGNFEQYF. Filled out from reference TRBV28 and TRBJ2-7, the complete variable domain reads DVKVTQSSRYLVKRTGEKVFLECVQDMDHENMFWYRQDPGLGLRLIYFSYDVKMKEKGDIPEGYSVSREKKERFSLILESASTNQTSMYLCASNTPGNFEQYFGPGTRLTVT.

A few counts support this clone. The genes are TRBV6-6 and TRBJ2-5; 10 positions match TRBD1. CDR3 length: 12 amino acids. Looked up from germline, CDR1 is MNHNY and CDR2 is SVGAGI (reference sequence). V was clipped by 10 bases and J by 7 bases; unmatched bases: 6. The CDR3 DNA is TGTGCCACCGGGACAGGGGTCGTGACCCAGTACTTC. Translation: CATGTGVVTQYF.

This rearrangement joins TRBV28 to TRBJ2-2, with a tentative D call TRBD1 (6 bases). V was shortened by 11 bases and J by 4 bases, with 23 bases between the two germline ends. The CDR3 runs 16 residues. Germline V gene data show CDR1 as MDHEN and CDR2 as SYDVKM. The CDR3 loop reads CASAEQGSLRTGELFF. DNA of the CDR3: TGTGCCTCGGCGGAGCAGGGGTCCCTTCGCACCGGGGAGCTGTTTTTT.

This sequence joins TRBV5-1 and TRBJ2-3; 7 bases agree with TRBD2. The ends lost 2 bases at V and 2 bases at J; junction bases unmatched: 11. CDR1 is SGHRS, CDR2 YFSETQ, per germline. CDR3 length: 17 amino acids. CDR3: CASSFGGVVRSTDTQYF. CDR3 nucleotides: TGCGCCAGCAGCTTTGGGGGGGTGGTCCGTTCCACAGATACGCAGTATTTT.

The chain uses TRBV28 and TRBJ2-7; 7 nucleotides agree with TRBD1. This CDR3 region has 15 residues. Trimming at V came to 3 bases and at J to 3 bases, leaving 8 bases not matched to a gene. Germline loops: CDR1 MDHEN, CDR2 SYDVKM. The CDR3 region has the DNA TGTGCCAGCAGTTTCTACTGGGACAGACACTACGAGCAGTACTTC. Amino acids: CASSFYWDRHYEQYF.

V gene TRBV11-3 combines with J gene TRBJ2-4; D could derive from TRBD1 or TRBD2 (7 bases each). Trimming removed 6 bases at V and 13 bases at J, with 16 bases between. Germline-derived CDR1 and CDR2 are SGHNT and YENEEA. The CDR3 has 12 amino acids. CDR3: CASSQGGGDQYF. The CDR3 bases are TGTGCCAGCAGTCAGGGGGGGGGAGACCAGTACTTC.

The rearrangement links TRBV11-3 to TRBJ1-3; TRBD1 might be the D (5 bases). Germline CDR1 is SGHNT and CDR2 is YENEEA. This CDR3 spans 16 amino acids. Trimming left V 3 bases short and J 2 bases short, with 14 bases between. The CDR3: CASSLLPPGPGNTIYF. In DNA form, the CDR3 reads TGTGCCAGCAGCTTGCTCCCTCCAGGGCCTGGAAACACCATATATTTT. Full variable domain (outside the CDR3, taken from reference TRBV11-3 and TRBJ1-3): EAGVVQSPRYKIIEKKQPVAFWCNPISGHNTLYWYLQNLGQGPELLIRYENEEAVDDSQLPKDRFSAERLKGVDSTLKIQPAELGDSAVYLCASSLLPPGPGNTIYFGEGSWLTVV.

The chain is built from TRBV7-2 and TRBJ1-1; D is unresolved. Trimming stripped 5 bases from V and 0 bases from J, with 7 bases between. The germline gives CDR1 SGHTA, CDR2 FQGNSA. The CDR3 has 13 residues. The CDR3, as DNA: TGTGCCAGCAGCGCCACGGTGAACACTGAAGCTTTCTTT. Translation gives CASSATVNTEAFF.

V usage is TRBV27 and J usage is TRBJ2-7; 8 bases map to TRBD2. Germline CDR1 reads MNHEY; CDR2 reads SMNVEV (reference sequence). The V and J ends lost 6 bases and 4 bases, in that order; junction bases with no gene match: 5. This CDR3 has 13 residues. DNA of the CDR3: TGTGCCAGCAGACGGGGGGGCAGTTACGAGCAGTACTTC. Translating it yields CASRRGGSYEQYF.